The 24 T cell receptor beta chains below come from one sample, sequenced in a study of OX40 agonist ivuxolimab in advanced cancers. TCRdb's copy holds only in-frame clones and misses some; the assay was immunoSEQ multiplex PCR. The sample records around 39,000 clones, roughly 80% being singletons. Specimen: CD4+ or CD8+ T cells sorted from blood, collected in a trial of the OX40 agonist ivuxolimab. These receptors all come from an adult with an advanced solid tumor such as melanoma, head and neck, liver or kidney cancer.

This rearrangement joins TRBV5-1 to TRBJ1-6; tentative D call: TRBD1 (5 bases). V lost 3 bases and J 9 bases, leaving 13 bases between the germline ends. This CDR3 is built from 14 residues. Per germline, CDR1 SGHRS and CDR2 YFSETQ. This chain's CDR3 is CASSSLGVGSPLHF. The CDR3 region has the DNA TGCGCCAGCAGCTCTCTAGGGGTGGGTTCACCCCTCCACTTT.

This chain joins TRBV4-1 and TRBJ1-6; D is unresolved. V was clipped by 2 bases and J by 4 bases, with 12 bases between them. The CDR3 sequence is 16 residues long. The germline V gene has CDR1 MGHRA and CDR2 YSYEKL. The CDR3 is CASSQNGASYNSPLHF. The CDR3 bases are TGCGCCAGCAGCCAAAACGGAGCCTCTTATAATTCACCCCTCCACTTT.

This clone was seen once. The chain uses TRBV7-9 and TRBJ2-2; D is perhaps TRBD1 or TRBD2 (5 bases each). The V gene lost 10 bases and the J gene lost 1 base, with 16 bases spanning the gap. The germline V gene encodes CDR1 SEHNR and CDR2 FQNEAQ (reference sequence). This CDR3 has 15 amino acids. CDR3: CATSGPSRNTGELFF. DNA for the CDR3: TGTGCCACTTCGGGACCATCAAGGAACACCGGGGAGCTGTTTTTT.

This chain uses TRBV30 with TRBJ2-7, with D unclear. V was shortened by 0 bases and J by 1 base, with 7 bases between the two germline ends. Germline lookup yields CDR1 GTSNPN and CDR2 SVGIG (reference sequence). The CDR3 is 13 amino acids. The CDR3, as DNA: TGTGCCTGGAGTGTCGGGCCATCCTACGAGCAGTACTTC. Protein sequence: CAWSVGPSYEQYF. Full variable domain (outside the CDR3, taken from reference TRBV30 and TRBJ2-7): SQTIHQWPATLVQPVGSPLSLECTVEGTSNPNLYWYRQAAGRGLQLLFYSVGIGQISSEVPQNLSASRPQDRQFILSSKKLLLSDSGFYLCAWSVGPSYEQYFGPGTRLTVT.

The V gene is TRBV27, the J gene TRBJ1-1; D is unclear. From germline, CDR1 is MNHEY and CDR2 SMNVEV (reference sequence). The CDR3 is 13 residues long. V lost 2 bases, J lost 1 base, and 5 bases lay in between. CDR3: CASSLPGNTEAFF. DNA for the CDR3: TGTGCCAGCAGTTTACCAGGGAACACTGAAGCTTTCTTT.

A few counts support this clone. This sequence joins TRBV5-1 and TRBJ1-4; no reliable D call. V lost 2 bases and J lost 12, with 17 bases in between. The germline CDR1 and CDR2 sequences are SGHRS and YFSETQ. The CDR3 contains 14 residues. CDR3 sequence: CASSFRSAGSQLFF. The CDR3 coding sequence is TGCGCCAGCAGCTTCCGATCCGCGGGCAGCCAACTGTTTTTT.

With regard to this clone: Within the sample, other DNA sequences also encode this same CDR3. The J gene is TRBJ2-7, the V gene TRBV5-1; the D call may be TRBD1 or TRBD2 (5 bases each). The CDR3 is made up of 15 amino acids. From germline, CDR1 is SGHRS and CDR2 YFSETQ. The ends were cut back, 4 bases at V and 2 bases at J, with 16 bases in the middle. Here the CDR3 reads CASSLQTGATYEQYF. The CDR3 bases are TGCGCCAGCAGCCTCCAGACCGGGGCAACCTACGAGCAGTACTTC.

CDR3 amino acids: CASRSGLYGYTF. The CDR3 DNA sequence: TGTGCCAGCAGATCAGGGCTCTATGGCTACACCTTC. The V call is TRBV5-6, the J call TRBJ1-2, with D possibly being TRBD1 (5 bases). This CDR3 spans 12 amino acids. CDR1 is SGHDT, CDR2 YYEEEE, per germline. Between the trimmed V and J ends, which lost 5 bases and 4 bases, there was a span of 9 bases. Filled out from reference TRBV5-6 and TRBJ1-2, the complete variable domain reads DAGVTQSPTHLIKTRGQQVTLRCSPKSGHDTVSWYQQALGQGPQFIFQYYEEEERQRGNFPDRFSGHQFPNYSSELNVNALLLGDSALYLCASRSGLYGYTFGSGTRLTVV.

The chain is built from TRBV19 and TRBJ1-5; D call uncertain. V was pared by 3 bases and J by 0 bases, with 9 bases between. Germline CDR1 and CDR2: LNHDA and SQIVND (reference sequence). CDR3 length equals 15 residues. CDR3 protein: CASSIQIFSNQPQHF. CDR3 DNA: TGTGCCAGTAGTATTCAGATTTTTAGCAATCAGCCCCAGCATTTT.

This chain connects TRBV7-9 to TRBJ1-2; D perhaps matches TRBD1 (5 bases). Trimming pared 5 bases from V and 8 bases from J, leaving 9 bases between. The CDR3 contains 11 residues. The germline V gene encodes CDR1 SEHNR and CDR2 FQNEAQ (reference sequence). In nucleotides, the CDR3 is TGTGCCAGCAGCCCCTGGGACGGCTACACCTTC. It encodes CASSPWDGYTF.

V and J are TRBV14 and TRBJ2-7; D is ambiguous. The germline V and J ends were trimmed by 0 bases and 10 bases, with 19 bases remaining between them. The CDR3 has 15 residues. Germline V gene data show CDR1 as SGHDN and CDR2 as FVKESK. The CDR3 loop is CASSQDAQKIRFQYF. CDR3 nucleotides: TGTGCCAGCAGCCAAGATGCCCAAAAGATTCGCTTCCAGTACTTC.

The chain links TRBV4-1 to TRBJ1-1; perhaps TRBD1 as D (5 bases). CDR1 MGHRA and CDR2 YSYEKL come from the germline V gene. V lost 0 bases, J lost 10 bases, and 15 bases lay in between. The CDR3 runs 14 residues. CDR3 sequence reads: CASSQDGRDGRAFF. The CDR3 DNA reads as TGCGCCAGCAGCCAAGATGGCAGGGATGGGCGAGCTTTCTTT.

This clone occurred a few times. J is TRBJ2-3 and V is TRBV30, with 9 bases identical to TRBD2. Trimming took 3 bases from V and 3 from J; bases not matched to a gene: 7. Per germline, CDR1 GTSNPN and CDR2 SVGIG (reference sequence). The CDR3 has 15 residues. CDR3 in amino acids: CAWSTIGLATDTQYF. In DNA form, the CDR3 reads TGTGCCTGGAGCACCATCGGACTAGCGACAGATACGCAGTATTTT.

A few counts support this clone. CDR3 in DNA: TGTGCCTGGAGTGAGCTAGGGCGGACAGATACGCAGTATTTT. It codes for CAWSELGRTDTQYF. The chain recombines TRBV30 with TRBJ2-3; no definite D call. The V gene's germline CDR1 is GTSNPN and CDR2 SVGIG (reference sequence). This CDR3 contains 14 residues. Deletions cut 1 base from V and 3 bases from J, with 11 bases between.

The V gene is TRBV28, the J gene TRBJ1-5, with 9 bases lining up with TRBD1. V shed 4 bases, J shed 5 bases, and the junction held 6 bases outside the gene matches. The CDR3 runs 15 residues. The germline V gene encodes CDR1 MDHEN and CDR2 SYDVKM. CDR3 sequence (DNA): TGTGCCAGCAGTTCCAGCGGGACAGGGTATCAGCCCCAGCATTTT. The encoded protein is CASSSSGTGYQPQHF.

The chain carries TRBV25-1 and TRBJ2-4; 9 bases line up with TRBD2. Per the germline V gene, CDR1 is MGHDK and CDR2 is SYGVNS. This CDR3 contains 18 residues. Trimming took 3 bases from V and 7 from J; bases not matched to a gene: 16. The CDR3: CASSDITPISGGRNIQYF. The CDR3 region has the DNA TGTGCCAGCAGTGATATCACCCCTATTAGCGGGGGAAGGAACATTCAGTACTTC.

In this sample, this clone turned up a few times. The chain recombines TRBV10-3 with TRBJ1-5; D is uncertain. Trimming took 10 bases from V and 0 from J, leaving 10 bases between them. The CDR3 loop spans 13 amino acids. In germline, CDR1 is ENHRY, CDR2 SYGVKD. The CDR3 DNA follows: TGTGCCACCACGGAGGATAGCAATCAGCCCCAGCATTTT. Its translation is CATTEDSNQPQHF.

The CDR3 DNA reads as TGTGCCACCAGCGGAGGGTCTACCAGCTCCTATAATTCACCCCTCCACTTT. Its protein product is CATSGGSTSSYNSPLHF. The chain joins TRBV15 to TRBJ1-6; D remains ambiguous. Trimming removed 5 bases from V and 0 bases from J, with 14 bases in between. Germline loops: CDR1 LNHNV, CDR2 YYDKDF (reference sequence). The CDR3 is 17 amino acids.

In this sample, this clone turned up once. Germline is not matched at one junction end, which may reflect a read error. The DNA for the CDR3 is TGTGCCAGCAGCTTTTACACTGGGGAGCTGTTTTTT. This sequence encodes CASSFYTGELFF. The chain combines TRBV6-6 with TRBJ2-2; no clear D gene. This CDR3 has 12 residues. Looked up from germline, CDR1 is MNHNY and CDR2 is SVGAGI (reference sequence).

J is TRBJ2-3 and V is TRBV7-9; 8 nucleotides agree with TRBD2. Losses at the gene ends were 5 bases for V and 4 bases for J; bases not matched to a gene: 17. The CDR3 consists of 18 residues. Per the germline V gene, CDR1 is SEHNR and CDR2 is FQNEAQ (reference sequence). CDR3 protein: CASSPAGFERGSPDTQYF. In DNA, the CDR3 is TGTGCCAGCAGCCCGGCGGGGTTTGAGCGGGGGAGCCCAGATACGCAGTATTTT.

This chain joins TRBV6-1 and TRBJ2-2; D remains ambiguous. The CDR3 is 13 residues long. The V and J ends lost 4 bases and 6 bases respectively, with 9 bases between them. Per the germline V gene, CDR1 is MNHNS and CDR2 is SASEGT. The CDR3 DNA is TGTGCCAGCAGTGTAAGGCTTCCCGGGGAGCTGTTTTTT. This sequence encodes CASSVRLPGELFF.

The CDR3 is CASTLGGRYGYTF. CDR3 nucleotides: TGTGCCAGCACGCTCGGGGGACGGTATGGCTACACCTTC. The chain carries TRBV28 and TRBJ1-2, with D possibly being TRBD1 (5 bases). Trimming took off 7 bases at V and 5 bases at J, with 14 bases between the two ends. The germline gives CDR1 MDHEN, CDR2 SYDVKM. This CDR3 has 13 amino acids.

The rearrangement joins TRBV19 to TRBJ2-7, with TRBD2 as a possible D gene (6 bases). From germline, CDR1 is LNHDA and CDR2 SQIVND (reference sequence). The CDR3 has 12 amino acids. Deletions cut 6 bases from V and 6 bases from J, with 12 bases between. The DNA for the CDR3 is TGTGCCAGTAGGGGGGGTTACTCCGAGCAGTACTTC. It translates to CASRGGYSEQYF.

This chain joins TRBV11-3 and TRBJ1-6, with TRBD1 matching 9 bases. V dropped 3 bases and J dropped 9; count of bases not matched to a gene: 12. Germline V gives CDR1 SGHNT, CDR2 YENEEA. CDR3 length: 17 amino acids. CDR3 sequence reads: CASSFHEIQGARSPLHF. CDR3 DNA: TGTGCCAGCAGCTTTCATGAGATACAGGGGGCGCGTTCACCCCTCCACTTT.